The 24 T cell receptor beta chains in this list originate from one sample, sequenced in a study of cytomegalovirus exposure and HLA in healthy donors. The PCR employed 60 Vbeta primers together with 13 Jbeta primers. The method was immunoSEQ multiplex PCR; TCRdb's version includes in-frame clones alone and lacks a portion of them. Of 150,000 or so clones listed, roughly 74% are singletons. Specimen: PBMCs. Receptor source: a woman in her thirties or forties in good health and CMV-seropositive.

V and J are TRBV18 and TRBJ2-7; 9 nucleotides agree with TRBD1. The V and J ends lost 0 bases and 5 bases, in that order; junction bases with no gene match: 5. The CDR3 totals 15 residues. CDR1 is KGHSH, CDR2 LQKENI, per germline. The CDR3, as DNA: TGTGCCAGCTCACCACCAACCGGGACAGGGAACGAGCAGTACTTC. It specifies CASSPPTGTGNEQYF.

This chain uses TRBV28 with TRBJ1-2; weak D call: TRBD1 (5 bases). V was clipped by 8 bases and J by 8 bases, with 15 bases between them. Per germline, CDR1 MDHEN and CDR2 SYDVKM. This CDR3 region has 12 residues. CDR3 protein: CASDSTIWGYTF. The DNA of the CDR3 is TGTGCCAGCGACAGTACTATATGGGGCTACACCTTC.

V and J are TRBV14 and TRBJ2-7; tentatively, D is TRBD2 (5 bases). Germline CDR1 reads SGHDN; CDR2 reads FVKESK. V lost 4 bases and J 4 bases, leaving 8 bases between the germline ends. This CDR3 spans 12 amino acids. CDR3 sequence: CASSLTGYEQYF. CDR3 DNA sequence: TGTGCCAGCAGCCTAACGGGGTACGAGCAGTACTTC.

The gene calls are TRBV30 and TRBJ1-2; D call uncertain. Germline-derived CDR1 and CDR2 are GTSNPN and SVGIG (reference sequence). The CDR3 is 13 residues long. V was pared by 5 bases and J by 4 bases, with 14 bases between. CDR3 amino acids: CAWGPSRGYGYTF. CDR3 coding DNA: TGTGCCTGGGGTCCCTCCCGGGGCTATGGCTACACCTTC. The whole variable domain, filled in from reference TRBV30 and TRBJ1-2, reads SQTIHQWPATLVQPVGSPLSLECTVEGTSNPNLYWYRQAAGRGLQLLFYSVGIGQISSEVPQNLSASRPQDRQFILSSKKLLLSDSGFYLCAWGPSRGYGYTFGSGTRLTVV.

This clone has just one count. This chain connects TRBV5-1 to TRBJ2-4; 9 bases are a match to TRBD1. Germline V gene lookup returns CDR1 SGHRS and CDR2 YFSETQ. The J segment lost 8 bases and the V segment lost 2 bases, leaving 8 bases of the junction unmatched. This CDR3 has 15 residues. The CDR3 region is CASSLGQGHVDIQYF. Written as DNA, the CDR3 is TGCGCCAGCAGCTTAGGACAGGGGCACGTAGACATTCAGTACTTC.

This clone was seen a handful of times. The rearrangement uses TRBV28 and TRBJ1-1, with TRBD1 matching 8 bases. J gave up 6 bases and V 7 bases, and 10 bases lay outside the gene matches. Per germline, CDR1 MDHEN and CDR2 SYDVKM. The CDR3 spans 14 residues. For the CDR3, the DNA is TGTGCCAGCAAAGGCCCCAGGGGGCAATCTGAAGCTTTCTTT. Its protein is CASKGPRGQSEAFF.

The gene calls are TRBV5-1 and TRBJ2-6, with a tentative D call TRBD2 (7 bases). V lost 7 bases and J 2 bases, leaving 16 bases between the germline ends. The V gene's germline CDR1 is SGHRS and CDR2 YFSETQ. CDR3 length: 16 amino acids. CDR3 protein: CASSWGGATGANVLTF. CDR3 in DNA: TGCGCCAGCTCCTGGGGGGGCGCGACTGGGGCCAACGTCCTGACTTTC.

J is TRBJ1-5 and V is TRBV4-3; TRBD1 might be the D (6 bases). This CDR3 contains 16 residues. Trimming removed 0 bases at V and 7 bases at J, with 16 bases between. In germline, CDR1 is LGHNA, CDR2 YSLEER. CDR3 amino acids: CASSQDLAGEGQPQHF. The CDR3 nucleotides are TGCGCCAGCAGCCAAGATTTGGCAGGGGAAGGGCAGCCCCAGCATTTT.

This clone was recorded only once. The rearrangement links TRBV7-6 to TRBJ2-7, with D perhaps matching TRBD1 (5 bases). The CDR3 covers 12 residues. V lost 4 bases and J 4 bases, leaving 8 bases between the germline ends. Germline CDR1 reads SGHVS; CDR2 reads FNYEAQ. This CDR3 reads CASSSQGYEQYF. The CDR3 DNA reads as TGTGCCAGCAGCTCCCAGGGTTACGAGCAGTACTTC.

The V call is TRBV5-1, the J call TRBJ2-3, with 9 bases lining up with TRBD1. V shed 4 bases, J shed 4 bases, and the junction held 7 bases outside the gene matches. The CDR3 totals 15 residues. The germline gives CDR1 SGHRS, CDR2 YFSETQ. The CDR3 reads CASSAYRGRADTQYF. CDR3 nucleotide sequence: TGCGCCAGCAGCGCATACAGGGGGCGCGCAGATACGCAGTATTTT.

The chain employs TRBV27 and TRBJ2-7; tentatively, D is TRBD1 (6 bases). There are 15 residues in the CDR3. In germline, CDR1 is MNHEY, CDR2 SMNVEV (reference sequence). With 5 bases removed from V and 3 bases from J, the gap between germline ends came to 17 bases. This CDR3 reads CASSPNPTGNYEQYF. Written as DNA, the CDR3 is TGTGCCAGCAGTCCAAACCCGACAGGCAACTACGAGCAGTACTTC.

The J gene is TRBJ1-2, the V gene TRBV30, with a possible D match to TRBD1 (5 bases). The CDR3 spans 12 residues. Germline CDR1 and CDR2: GTSNPN and SVGIG (reference sequence). The V and J ends lost 2 bases and 7 bases respectively, with 11 bases between them. The CDR3 spells CAWSLRQFGYTF. In DNA, the CDR3 is TGTGCCTGGAGTCTCCGACAGTTTGGCTACACCTTC.

The chain couples TRBV27 to TRBJ2-7, with D maybe TRBD2 (5 bases). Looked up from germline, CDR1 is MNHEY and CDR2 is SMNVEV (reference sequence). The germline V and J ends were trimmed by 2 bases and 3 bases, with 14 bases remaining between them. The CDR3 length is 15 residues. The CDR3 region is CASSLGLAENYEQYF. As DNA, the CDR3 is TGTGCCAGCAGTTTAGGGCTAGCTGAAAACTACGAGCAGTACTTC.

The table lists this clone with a few counts. The genes are TRBV28 and TRBJ2-3; a possible D gene is TRBD2 (5 bases). V shed 6 bases and J shed 5 bases, with 15 bases lying between them. This CDR3 contains 14 residues. Germline V gene lookup returns CDR1 MDHEN and CDR2 SYDVKM. In DNA form, the CDR3 reads TGTGCCAGCAGATTGGGGAGCCTCAGAGATACGCAGTATTTT. Translated: CASRLGSLRDTQYF.

This rearrangement joins TRBV5-1 to TRBJ1-1; tentative D call: TRBD1 (6 bases). The V gene's germline CDR1 is SGHRS and CDR2 YFSETQ. Deletions cut 0 bases from V and 3 bases from J, with 12 bases between. The CDR3 is 15 amino acids. CDR3 loop: CASSLVAGEHTEAFF. The CDR3 region has the DNA TGCGCCAGCAGCTTGGTTGCAGGGGAACACACTGAAGCTTTCTTT.

Only one count was recorded for this clone. This chain links TRBV2 with TRBJ1-2; 8 bases agree with TRBD1. Germline V gene lookup returns CDR1 SNHLY and CDR2 FYNNEI. The V gene end was trimmed by 2 bases and the J gene end by 3 bases; junction bases not matched to a gene: 5. The CDR3 contains 15 residues. The CDR3 loop reads CASSEMAGGDYGYTF. In nucleotides, the CDR3 is TGTGCCAGCAGTGAAATGGCAGGGGGCGACTATGGCTACACCTTC.

The V gene is TRBV6-6, the J gene TRBJ1-2; TRBD1 matches at 7 bases. The CDR3 consists of 14 residues. CDR1 and CDR2 (germline): MNHNY, SVGAGI (reference sequence). V lost 5 bases and J lost 2; bases outside the gene matches: 5. CDR3 sequence (DNA): TGTGCCAGCAGTAACCGGGACAGCAACTATGGCTACACCTTC. Translating gives CASSNRDSNYGYTF.

The chain is built from TRBV28 and TRBJ2-7, with 10 bases aligning to TRBD2. Trimming cost V 8 bases and J 0 bases; bases outside gene matches: 1. The germline V gene has CDR1 MDHEN and CDR2 SYDVKM. The CDR3 has 13 residues. The CDR3 sequence is CASLAGGSYEQYF. The DNA for the CDR3 is TGTGCCAGCTTAGCGGGAGGCTCCTACGAGCAGTACTTC.

The chain has TRBV28 and TRBJ2-5, with 7 bases matching TRBD2. The J call could be wrong; TRBJ2-7 is a better fit for the DNA end. Looked up from germline, CDR1 is MDHEN and CDR2 is SYDVKM. CDR3 length equals 13 residues. For the CDR3, the DNA is TGTGCCAGCACTTTGGGACTATACTACGAGCAGTACTTC. Translating it yields CASTLGLYYEQYF.

A note on this clone: In the same sample, other DNA sequences code for this CDR3. The CDR3 region has the DNA TGTGCCAGCAGTCCTTCGAACACCGGGGAGCTGTTTTTT. Its translation: CASSPSNTGELFF. This chain links TRBV27 with TRBJ2-2; D unresolved. Between the trimmed V and J ends, which lost 5 bases and 0 bases, there was a span of 4 bases. Germline V gene data show CDR1 as MNHEY and CDR2 as SMNVEV (reference sequence). The length of the CDR3 is 13 residues.

This clone was recorded a few times. The rearrangement uses TRBV29-1 and TRBJ2-1, with D possibly matching TRBD2 (7 bases). Germline V lookup: CDR1 SQVTM, CDR2 ANQGSEA. Trimming cost V 7 bases and J 6 bases, with 19 bases left between them. The CDR3 runs to 14 residues. CDR3 sequence (DNA): TGCAGCGACAGTCGGGGGAGGGGGGGCAATGAGCAGTTCTTC. Translation: CSDSRGRGGNEQFF.

As regards this clone: One end of the junction fails to match germline, which may point to a read error. V gene TRBV7-6 combines with J gene TRBJ2-7; TRBD1 matches at 8 bases. This CDR3 is 16 amino acids long. Germline CDR1 reads SGHVS; CDR2 reads FNYEAQ. The CDR3 sequence: CASSPTPGQDAYGQYF. The CDR3, as DNA: TGTGCCAGCAGCCCCACCCCGGGACAGGATGCGTACGGGCAGTACTTC.

This chain links TRBV7-3 with TRBJ2-1; 12 bases map to TRBD2. Losses at the gene ends were 3 bases for V and 8 bases for J; bases not matched to a gene: 8. Germline V gene sequence: CDR1 SGHTA, CDR2 FQGTGA. The CDR3 has 16 residues. CDR3 bases: TGTGCCAGCAGCTTTCGGACTAGCGGGGTTGGGGATGAGCAGTTCTTC. Encoded protein: CASSFRTSGVGDEQFF.

This chain uses TRBV29-1 with TRBJ1-5; 9 bases agree with TRBD1. Unmatched junction bases numbered 9, after V lost 3 bases and J lost 6 bases. Germline V gene lookup returns CDR1 SQVTM and CDR2 ANQGSEA. This CDR3 is built from 15 residues. The CDR3, as DNA: TGCAGCGTTGAGGGACAGGGCCAACCTGGTCAGCCCCAGCATTTT. It translates to CSVEGQGQPGQPQHF.